This TCR beta chain was recovered during a study of shared clonotypes between healthy human individuals. Using immunoSEQ multiplex PCR, the repertoire was profiled, and TCRdb retains in-frame clones only, with some absent. The repertoire has 800,000 to 950,000 clones, approximately 97% of them found once; the top ten carry around 0.25%. Terminally differentiated effector memory CD45RA+ cells were excluded from the naive CD8 cells, which were CD45RO-negative and positively selected for CCR7. The CDR3 length is 17 residues. The V gene lost 0 bases and the J gene lost 1 base, with 16 bases spanning the gap. Germline-derived CDR1 and CDR2 are SGHAT and FQNNGV.

This TCR was sampled from a man aged 25 to 40 in good health. J is TRBJ2-7 and V is TRBV11-2; weak D call: TRBD1 (6 bases). Sequencing used naive CD8+ T cells sorted from blood. The CDR3 loop is CASSLDLGRGRSYEQYF. CDR3 DNA: TGTGCCAGCAGCTTAGATCTCGGCAGGGGTCGTTCCTACGAGCAGTACTTC.